This TCR beta chain was identified in a study of spatial heterogeneity in lung cancer (dated by TCRdb to the late 2010s). General notes on the study: Beta-chain transcripts were consistently detected in greater numbers than alpha-chain transcripts, which likely reflects a higher abundance of beta-chain transcripts. In the raw uncorrected reads, each unique combination of TCR and UMI appeared more than ten times on average. At surgery, over 200 tumor regions, some 61 matched nontumor lung samples and 50 to 60 PBMC samples were TCR-sequenced for both alpha and beta chains. TCR alpha and beta repertoires were quantitatively compared across multiple tumor regions, matched nontumor lung and blood in non-small cell lung cancer. TCR transcript counts in tumor regions correlated strongly with a T cell transcriptional module score from matched bulk RNA-seq. Nonsynonymous mutation counts, determined by whole-exome sequencing of tumor tissue, were related to TCR repertoire features.

The CDR3 spans 19 residues, from the cysteine through the phenylalanine. Just the 57-base CDR3 DNA is kept, in frame starting at base 1. Based on its abundance in the sample, this clonotype is large (0.1 to 1%). There is no known antigen for this receptor. The sample holds no much larger clone one base away, and base qualities are not on file. Preparation of the library involved 5' RACE. TCRdb records NextSeq 500 as the sequencer. In the TCR library protocol, a unique molecular identifier was attached to each TCR cDNA molecule so that PCR and sequencing errors could be corrected. Regarding the original processing steps: Decombinator tools were used for TCR identification, UMI-based error correction and CDR3 extraction. Expanded TCRs were defined as those above a frequency of 2 per 1,000, corresponding to the top 1% of the tumor frequency distribution. Expanded tumor TCRs were classed as regional if statistically deemed absent (corrected P<0.05) from at least one tumor region, otherwise ubiquitous. Each repertoire was subsampled 100 times to 5,000 TCRs, after which Renyi diversity was computed with the R vegan package. CDR3 similarity networks were built from amino acid triplet string-kernel similarity, with CDR3s being connected when pairwise similarity was above 0.82. The public reads were quality trimmed at Q25 with fastp and then assembled into clones with MiXCR by TCRdb, keeping productive beta chains. Each entry is one CDR3 protein sequence, shown with its most common DNA and genes. The V and J calls reflect TCRdb's pipeline rather than the authors' work. This sample is represented by 250 to 350 distinct CDR3 sequences; 22% of them were singletons. The top ten constitute around 30% of the sample.

The study at large found these results: The tumor nonsynonymous mutation count correlated with the number of expanded alpha and beta TCRs within the tumor. The count of ubiquitous expanded TCRs correlated with the count of ubiquitous nonsynonymous mutations, and the count of regional expanded TCRs correlated with the count of regional nonsynonymous mutations. Confirming at a functional level the hypothesis that regional TCRs recognize regional mutations was considered to require additional single-cell paired TCR alpha and beta sequencing. TCR-seq was estimated to cover only roughly 7% of tumor T cells for alpha chains and 13% to 15% for beta chains.

Reading the label with the study, this specimen's time point is: sample taken at primary tumor resection. Donors were under 95 patients with early-stage, untreated non-small cell lung cancer from the lung TRACERx cohort. For TCR sequencing, whole RNA was extracted from tumor and nontumor lung tissue, or from cryopreserved PBMC samples, and no cell sorting was done. A patient was chosen for TCR sequencing only when enough RNA was available from at least two tumor regions. Before selection, tumor and adjacent nontumor lung specimens were reviewed by a lung pathologist. Source: lung tumor tissue, taken at surgery. The rearrangement combines TRBV12-2 with TRBJ2-7; the tabulated D call, TRBD2, remains unverified against the DNA. TRBV12-2 is reported as a pseudogene. The TCR originated in a male donor with early-stage non-small cell lung cancer. The DNA is TGTGCAAGTCGCTTAGCGTCTCGCGGGAGAAAGAAAAGCTCCTACGAGCAGTACTTC. It is translated as CASRLASRGRKKSSYEQYF.